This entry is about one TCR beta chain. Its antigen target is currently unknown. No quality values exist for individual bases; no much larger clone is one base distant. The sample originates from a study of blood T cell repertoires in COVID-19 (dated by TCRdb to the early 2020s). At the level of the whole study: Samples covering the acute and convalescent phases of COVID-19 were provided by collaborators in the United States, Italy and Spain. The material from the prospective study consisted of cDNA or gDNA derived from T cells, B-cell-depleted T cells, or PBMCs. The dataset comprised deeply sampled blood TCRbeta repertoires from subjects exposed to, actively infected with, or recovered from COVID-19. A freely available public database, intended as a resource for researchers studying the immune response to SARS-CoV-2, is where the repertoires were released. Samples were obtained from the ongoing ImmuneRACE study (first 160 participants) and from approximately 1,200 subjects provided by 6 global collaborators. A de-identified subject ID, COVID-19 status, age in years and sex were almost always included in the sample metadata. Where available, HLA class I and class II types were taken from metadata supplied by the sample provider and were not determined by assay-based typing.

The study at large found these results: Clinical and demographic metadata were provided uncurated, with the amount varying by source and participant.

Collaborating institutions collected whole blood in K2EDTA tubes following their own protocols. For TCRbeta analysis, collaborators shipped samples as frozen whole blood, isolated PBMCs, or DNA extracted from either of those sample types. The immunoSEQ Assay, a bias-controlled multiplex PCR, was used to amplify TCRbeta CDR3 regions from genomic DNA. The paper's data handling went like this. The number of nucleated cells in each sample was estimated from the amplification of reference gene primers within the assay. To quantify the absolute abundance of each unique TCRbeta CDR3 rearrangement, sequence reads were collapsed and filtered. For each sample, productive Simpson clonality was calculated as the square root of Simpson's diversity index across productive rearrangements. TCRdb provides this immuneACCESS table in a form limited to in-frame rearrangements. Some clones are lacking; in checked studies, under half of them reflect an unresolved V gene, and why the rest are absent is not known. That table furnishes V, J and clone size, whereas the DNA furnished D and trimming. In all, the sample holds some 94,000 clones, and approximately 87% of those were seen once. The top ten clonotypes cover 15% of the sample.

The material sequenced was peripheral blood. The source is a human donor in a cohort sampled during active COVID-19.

The CDR3 is CASSYAGEDTQYF. The DNA sequence is TGTGCCAGCAGCTACGCAGGGGAAGATACGCAGTATTTT. The chain is assembled from TRBV7-8 and TRBJ2-3; tentative D gene TRBD1, with 6 bases matching. According to the germline V gene, CDR1 reads SGHVS and CDR2 reads FQNEAQ. The CDR3 numbers 13 residues from cysteine through phenylalanine. The read is trimmed to its CDR3 DNA, 39 bases read in frame from base 1. V sheds 4 bases and J sheds 5 bases, leaving 10 bases between their ends.